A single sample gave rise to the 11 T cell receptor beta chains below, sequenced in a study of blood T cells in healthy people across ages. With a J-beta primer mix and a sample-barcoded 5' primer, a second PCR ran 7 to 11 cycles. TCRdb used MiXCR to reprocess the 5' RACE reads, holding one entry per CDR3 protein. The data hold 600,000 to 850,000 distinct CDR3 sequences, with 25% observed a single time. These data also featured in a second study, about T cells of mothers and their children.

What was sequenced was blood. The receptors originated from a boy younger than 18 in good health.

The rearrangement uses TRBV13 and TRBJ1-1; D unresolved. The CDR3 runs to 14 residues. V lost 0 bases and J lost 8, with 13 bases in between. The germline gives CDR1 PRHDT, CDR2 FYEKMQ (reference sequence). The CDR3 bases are TGTGCCAGCAGCTTAGGGGTCACGGCCCGAGAAGCTTTCTTT. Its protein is CASSLGVTAREAFF.

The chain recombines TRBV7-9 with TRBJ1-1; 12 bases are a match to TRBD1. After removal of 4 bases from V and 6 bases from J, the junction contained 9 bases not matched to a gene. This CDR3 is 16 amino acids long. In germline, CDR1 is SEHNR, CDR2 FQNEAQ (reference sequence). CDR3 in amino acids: CASSWGQGASLPEAFF. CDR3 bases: TGTGCCAGCAGCTGGGGACAGGGGGCGAGTCTCCCTGAAGCTTTCTTT.

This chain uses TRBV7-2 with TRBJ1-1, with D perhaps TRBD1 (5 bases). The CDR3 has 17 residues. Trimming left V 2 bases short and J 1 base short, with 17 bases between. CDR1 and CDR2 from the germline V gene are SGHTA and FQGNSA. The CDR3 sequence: CASSLYGAAYWNTEAFF. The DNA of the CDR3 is TGTGCCAGCAGCTTATATGGGGCGGCCTACTGGAACACTGAAGCTTTCTTT.

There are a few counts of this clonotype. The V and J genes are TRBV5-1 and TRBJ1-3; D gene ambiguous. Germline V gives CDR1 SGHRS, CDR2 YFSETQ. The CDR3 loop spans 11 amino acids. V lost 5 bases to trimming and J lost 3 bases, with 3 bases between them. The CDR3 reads CASRDGNTIYF. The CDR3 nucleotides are TGCGCCAGCAGGGATGGAAACACCATATATTTT.

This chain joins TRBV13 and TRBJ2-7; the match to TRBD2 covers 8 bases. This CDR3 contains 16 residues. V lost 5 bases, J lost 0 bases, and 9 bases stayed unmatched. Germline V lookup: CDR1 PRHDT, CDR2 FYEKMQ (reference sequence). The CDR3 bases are TGTGCCAGCAGCCTTGGACTAGCCGAAATCTCCTACGAGCAGTACTTC. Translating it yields CASSLGLAEISYEQYF.

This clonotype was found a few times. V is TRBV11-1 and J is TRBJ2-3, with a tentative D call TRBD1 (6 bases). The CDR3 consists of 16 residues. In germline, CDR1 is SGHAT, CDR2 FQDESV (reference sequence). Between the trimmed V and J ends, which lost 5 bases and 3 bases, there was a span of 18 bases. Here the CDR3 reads CASSPRDPGVTDTQYF. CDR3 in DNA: TGTGCCAGCAGCCCCCGGGATCCAGGGGTTACAGATACGCAGTATTTT.

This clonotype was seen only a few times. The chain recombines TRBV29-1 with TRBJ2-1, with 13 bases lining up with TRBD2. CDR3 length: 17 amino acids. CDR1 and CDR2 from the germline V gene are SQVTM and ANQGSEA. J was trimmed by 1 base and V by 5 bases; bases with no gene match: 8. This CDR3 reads CSVRGGLAGASYNEQFF. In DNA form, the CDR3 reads TGCAGCGTTCGGGGTGGACTAGCGGGAGCATCCTACAATGAGCAGTTCTTC.

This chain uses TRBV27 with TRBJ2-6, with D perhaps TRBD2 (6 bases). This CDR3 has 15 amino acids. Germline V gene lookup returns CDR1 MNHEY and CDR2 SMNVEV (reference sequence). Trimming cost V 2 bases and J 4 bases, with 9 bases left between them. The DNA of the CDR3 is TGTGCCAGCAGTTTACCGGGGGTCGGGGCCAACGTCCTGACTTTC. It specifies CASSLPGVGANVLTF.

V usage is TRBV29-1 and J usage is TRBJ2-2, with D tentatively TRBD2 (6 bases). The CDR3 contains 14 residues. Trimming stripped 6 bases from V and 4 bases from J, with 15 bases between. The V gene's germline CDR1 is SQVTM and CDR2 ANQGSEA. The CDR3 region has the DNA TGCAGCGTCCAAACGGGGGTAGTCACCGGGGAGCTGTTTTTT. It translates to CSVQTGVVTGELFF.

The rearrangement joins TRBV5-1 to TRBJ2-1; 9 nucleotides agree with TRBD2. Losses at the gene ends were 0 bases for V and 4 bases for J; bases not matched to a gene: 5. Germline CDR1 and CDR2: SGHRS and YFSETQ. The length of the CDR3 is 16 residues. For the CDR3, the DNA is TGCGCCAGCAGCTTGGCAGCGGGAGGACCTTACAATGAGCAGTTCTTC. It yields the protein CASSLAAGGPYNEQFF. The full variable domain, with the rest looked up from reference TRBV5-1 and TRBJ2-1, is KAGVTQTPRYLIKTRGQQVTLSCSPISGHRSVSWYQQTPGQGLQFLFEYFSETQRNKGNFPGRFSGRQFSNSRSEMNVSTLELGDSALYLCASSLAAGGPYNEQFFGPGTRLTVL.

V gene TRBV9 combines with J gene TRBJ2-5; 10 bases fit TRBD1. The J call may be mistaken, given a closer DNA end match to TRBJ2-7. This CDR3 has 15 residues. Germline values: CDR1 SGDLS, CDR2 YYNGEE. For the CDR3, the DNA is TGTGCCAGCAGCTTGGGACAGGGGTTTACCTACGAGCAGTACTTC. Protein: CASSLGQGFTYEQYF.